These 14 T cell receptor beta chains were sequenced from one sample in a study of cytomegalovirus exposure and HLA in healthy donors. Use of 60 Vbeta and 13 Jbeta primers characterized the PCR. The table came from immunoSEQ multiplex PCR; TCRdb's copy has only in-frame clones and leaves some out. The table includes under 110,000 clones, roughly four fifths detected once. The sequenced sample was PBMCs. These receptors came from a man aged 45-65 years in good health and CMV-seronegative.

V usage is TRBV5-1 and J usage is TRBJ2-2; D might be TRBD2 (5 bases). Germline V gives CDR1 SGHRS, CDR2 YFSETQ. Trimming removed 2 bases at V and 7 bases at J, with 9 bases between. The CDR3 extends over 13 amino acids. The chain's CDR3 is CASSLDGNGELFF. In DNA, the CDR3 is TGCGCCAGCAGCTTAGACGGGAACGGGGAGCTGTTTTTT.

This clone was seen a few times. The J gene is TRBJ1-1, the V gene TRBV2; D is unclear. There are 13 residues in the CDR3. Germline values: CDR1 SNHLY, CDR2 FYNNEI. Trimming removed 2 bases at V and 1 base at J, with 5 bases between. This chain's CDR3 is CASSESRNTEAFF. CDR3 in DNA: TGTGCCAGCAGTGAAAGCCGGAACACTGAAGCTTTCTTT.

The genes are TRBV4-3 and TRBJ1-4; a possible D gene is TRBD1 (6 bases). CDR3 length: 15 amino acids. CDR1 is LGHNA and CDR2 is YSLEER in the germline V gene. The ends were cut back, 5 bases at V and 5 bases at J, with 15 bases in the middle. The CDR3 region is CASSYNRDENEKLFF. In DNA, the CDR3 is TGCGCCAGCAGCTACAACAGGGATGAGAATGAAAAACTGTTTTTT.

The V gene is TRBV19, the J gene TRBJ1-1; D may be TRBD1 (6 bases). Between the trimmed V and J ends, which lost 7 bases and 10 bases, there was a span of 16 bases. The germline V gene has CDR1 LNHDA and CDR2 SQIVND (reference sequence). The CDR3 runs to 12 residues. The DNA for the CDR3 is TGTGCCAGTAACCCCGAGAGGGGGGGAGCTTTCTTT. Translation gives CASNPERGGAFF.

The rearrangement joins TRBV7-8 to TRBJ1-5, with D unresolved. The CDR3 sequence is 16 residues long. The V end was cut by 5 bases, the J end by 0 bases, with 14 bases between. CDR1 and CDR2 (germline): SGHVS, FQNEAQ. The CDR3 DNA is TGTGCCAGCAGCGCTCAGAGGACTCTTAGCAATCAGCCCCAGCATTTT. Protein sequence: CASSAQRTLSNQPQHF.

This clone was detected only a few times. This chain connects TRBV19 to TRBJ2-2; tentative D call: TRBD1 (6 bases). Per germline, CDR1 LNHDA and CDR2 SQIVND (reference sequence). V was pared by 6 bases and J by 1 base, with 12 bases between. The CDR3 consists of 15 residues. CDR3 in DNA: TGTGCCAGTAGCCACCAGGACAGGAACACCGGGGAGCTGTTTTTT. Protein product: CASSHQDRNTGELFF.

The rearrangement joins TRBV2 to TRBJ2-1, with D perhaps matching TRBD2 (5 bases). The CDR3 consists of 12 residues. Trimming took off 7 bases at V and 8 bases at J, with 12 bases between the two ends. Germline CDR1 and CDR2: SNHLY and FYNNEI. CDR3 DNA: TGTGCCAGCAATAGGGAGTACCATGAGCAGTTCTTC. Translated, it gives CASNREYHEQFF. Variable domain in full (rest from reference TRBV2 and TRBJ2-1): EPEVTQTPSHQVTQMGQEVILRCVPISNHLYFYWYRQILGQKVEFLVSFYNNEISEKSEIFDDQFSVERPDGSNFTLKIRSTKLEDSAMYFCASNREYHEQFFGPGTRLTVL.

The V gene is TRBV2, the J gene TRBJ2-3; tentative D call: TRBD1 (5 bases). V lost 7 bases and J 2 bases, leaving 13 bases between the germline ends. The CDR3 extends over 14 amino acids. Germline V gene lookup returns CDR1 SNHLY and CDR2 FYNNEI. The CDR3 region is CASTTGQDTDTQYF. CDR3 bases: TGTGCCAGCACCACCGGACAAGACACAGATACGCAGTATTTT. Full variable domain (outside the CDR3, taken from reference TRBV2 and TRBJ2-3): EPEVTQTPSHQVTQMGQEVILRCVPISNHLYFYWYRQILGQKVEFLVSFYNNEISEKSEIFDDQFSVERPDGSNFTLKIRSTKLEDSAMYFCASTTGQDTDTQYFGPGTRLTVL.

The table lists this clone with a few counts. This rearrangement joins TRBV6-1 to TRBJ1-2; D is unclear. CDR3 size: 15 residues. V was cut by 6 bases and J by 2 bases, with 16 bases left in between. From germline, CDR1 is MNHNS and CDR2 SASEGT. The CDR3 here is CASSPSLGGNYGYTF. The CDR3 DNA reads TGTGCCAGCAGCCCCTCCCTAGGCGGCAACTATGGCTACACCTTC.

The chain links TRBV20-1 to TRBJ2-7; a possible D gene is TRBD1 (5 bases). Germline values: CDR1 DFQATT, CDR2 SNEGSKA (reference sequence). V gave up 7 bases and J gave up 3 bases, with 10 bases separating them. CDR3 size: 11 residues. CDR3 protein: CSVIQDYEQYF. For the CDR3, the DNA is TGCAGTGTGATACAGGACTACGAGCAGTACTTC.

This clone has only a few counts. V is TRBV15 and J is TRBJ1-6; D is possibly TRBD1 (5 bases). V lost 0 bases, J lost 12 bases, and 12 bases lay in between. The CDR3 is 14 residues long. Germline V gene data show CDR1 as LNHNV and CDR2 as YYDKDF (reference sequence). The CDR3 sequence is CATSRDQGVRPLHF. CDR3 DNA sequence: TGTGCCACCAGCAGAGATCAGGGTGTAAGACCCCTCCACTTT.

Here the CDR3 DNA reads TGTGCAAGTCGCTTAGCGCCTTCCAGACAGGGGTGGGACACTGAAGCTTTCTTT. Translation gives CASRLAPSRQGWDTEAFF. The chain combines TRBV12-2 with TRBJ1-1; the D call TRBD1 from the table was never checked on the DNA. TRBV12-2 counts as a pseudogene. The CDR3 spans 18 residues.

V usage is TRBV6-1 and J usage is TRBJ2-7; TRBD2 agrees at 10 bases. V was pared by 8 bases and J by 7 bases, with 11 bases of the junction left unmatched. The CDR3 extends over 14 amino acids. Per the germline V gene, CDR1 is MNHNS and CDR2 is SASEGT. The CDR3 loop is CASFSSGRAWEQYF. The CDR3 coding sequence is TGTGCCAGCTTCTCGAGCGGGAGGGCGTGGGAGCAGTACTTC.

This chain uses TRBV29-1 with TRBJ2-4; unclear D gene. Trimming shortened V by 5 bases and J by 1 base, and 6 bases separated the two germline ends. The germline CDR1 and CDR2 sequences are SQVTM and ANQGSEA. This CDR3 has 12 residues. This CDR3 is CSVYTAKNIQYF. CDR3 coding DNA: TGCAGCGTTTACACCGCCAAAAACATTCAGTACTTC.